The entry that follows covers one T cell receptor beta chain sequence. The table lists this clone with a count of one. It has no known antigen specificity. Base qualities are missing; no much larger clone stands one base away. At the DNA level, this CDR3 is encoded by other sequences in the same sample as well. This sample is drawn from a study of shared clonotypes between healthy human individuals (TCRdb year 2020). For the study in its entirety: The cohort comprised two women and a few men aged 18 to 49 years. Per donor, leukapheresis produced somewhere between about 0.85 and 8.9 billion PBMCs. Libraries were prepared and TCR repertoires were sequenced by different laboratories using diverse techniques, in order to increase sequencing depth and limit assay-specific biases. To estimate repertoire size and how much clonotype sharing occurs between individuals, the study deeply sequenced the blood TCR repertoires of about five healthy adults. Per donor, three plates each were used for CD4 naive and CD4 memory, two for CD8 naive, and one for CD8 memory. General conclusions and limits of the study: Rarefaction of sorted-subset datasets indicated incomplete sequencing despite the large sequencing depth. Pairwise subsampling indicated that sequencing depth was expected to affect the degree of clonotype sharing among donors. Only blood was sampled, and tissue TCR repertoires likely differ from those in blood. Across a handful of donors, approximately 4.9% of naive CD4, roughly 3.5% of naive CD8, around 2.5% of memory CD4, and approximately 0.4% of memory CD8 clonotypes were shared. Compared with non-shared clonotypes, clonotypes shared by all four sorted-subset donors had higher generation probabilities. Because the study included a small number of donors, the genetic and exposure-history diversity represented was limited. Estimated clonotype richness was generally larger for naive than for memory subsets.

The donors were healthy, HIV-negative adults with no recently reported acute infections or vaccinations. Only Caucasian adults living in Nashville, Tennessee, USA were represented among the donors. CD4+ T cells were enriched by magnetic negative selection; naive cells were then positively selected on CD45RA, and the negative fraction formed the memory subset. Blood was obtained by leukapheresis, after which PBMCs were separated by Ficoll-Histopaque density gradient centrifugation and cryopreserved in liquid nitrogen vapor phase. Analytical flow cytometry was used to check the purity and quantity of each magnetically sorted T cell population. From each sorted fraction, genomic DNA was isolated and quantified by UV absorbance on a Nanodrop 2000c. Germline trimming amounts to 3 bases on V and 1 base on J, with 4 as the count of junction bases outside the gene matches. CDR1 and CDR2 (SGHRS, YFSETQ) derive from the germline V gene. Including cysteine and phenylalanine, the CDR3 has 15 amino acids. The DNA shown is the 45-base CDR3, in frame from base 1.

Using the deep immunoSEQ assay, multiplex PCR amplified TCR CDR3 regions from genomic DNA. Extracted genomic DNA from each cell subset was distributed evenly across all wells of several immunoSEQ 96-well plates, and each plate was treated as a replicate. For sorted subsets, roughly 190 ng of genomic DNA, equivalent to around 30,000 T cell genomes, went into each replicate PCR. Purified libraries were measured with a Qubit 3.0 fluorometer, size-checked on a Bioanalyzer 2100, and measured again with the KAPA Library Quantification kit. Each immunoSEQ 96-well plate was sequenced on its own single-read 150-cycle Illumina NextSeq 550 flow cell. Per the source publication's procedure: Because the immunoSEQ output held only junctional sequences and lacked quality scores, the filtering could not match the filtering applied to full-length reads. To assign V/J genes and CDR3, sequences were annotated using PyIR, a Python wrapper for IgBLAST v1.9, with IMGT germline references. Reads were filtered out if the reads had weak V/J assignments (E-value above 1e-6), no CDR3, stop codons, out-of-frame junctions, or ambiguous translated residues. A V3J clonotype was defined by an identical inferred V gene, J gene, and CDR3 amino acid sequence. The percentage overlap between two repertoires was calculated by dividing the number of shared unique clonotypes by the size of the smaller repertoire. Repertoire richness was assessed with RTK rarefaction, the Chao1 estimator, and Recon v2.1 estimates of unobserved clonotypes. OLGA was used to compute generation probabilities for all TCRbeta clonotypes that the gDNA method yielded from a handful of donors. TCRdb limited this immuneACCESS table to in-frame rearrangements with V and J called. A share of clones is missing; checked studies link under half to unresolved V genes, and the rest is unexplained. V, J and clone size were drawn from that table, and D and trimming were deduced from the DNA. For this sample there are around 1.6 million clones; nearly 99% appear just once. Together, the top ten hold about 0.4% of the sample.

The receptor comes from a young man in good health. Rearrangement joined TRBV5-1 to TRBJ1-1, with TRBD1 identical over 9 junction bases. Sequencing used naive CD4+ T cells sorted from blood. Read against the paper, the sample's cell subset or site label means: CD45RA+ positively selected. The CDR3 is CASSSLGQGNTEAFF. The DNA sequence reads TGCGCCAGCAGCTCTCTGGGACAGGGGAACACTGAAGCTTTCTTT.